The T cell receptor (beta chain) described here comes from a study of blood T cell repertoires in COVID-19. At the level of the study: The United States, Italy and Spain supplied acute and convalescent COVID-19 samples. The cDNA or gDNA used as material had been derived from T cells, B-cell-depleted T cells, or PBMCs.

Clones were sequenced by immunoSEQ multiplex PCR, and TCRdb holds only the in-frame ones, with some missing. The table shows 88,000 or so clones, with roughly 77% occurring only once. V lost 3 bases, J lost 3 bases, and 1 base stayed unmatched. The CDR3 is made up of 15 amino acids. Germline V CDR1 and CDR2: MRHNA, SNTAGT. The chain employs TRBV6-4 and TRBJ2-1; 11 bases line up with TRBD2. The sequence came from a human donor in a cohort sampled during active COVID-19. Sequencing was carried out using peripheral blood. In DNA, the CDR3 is TGTGCCAGCAGTGAAGGGACTAGCGGCTACAATGAGCAGTTCTTC. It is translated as CASSEGTSGYNEQFF.